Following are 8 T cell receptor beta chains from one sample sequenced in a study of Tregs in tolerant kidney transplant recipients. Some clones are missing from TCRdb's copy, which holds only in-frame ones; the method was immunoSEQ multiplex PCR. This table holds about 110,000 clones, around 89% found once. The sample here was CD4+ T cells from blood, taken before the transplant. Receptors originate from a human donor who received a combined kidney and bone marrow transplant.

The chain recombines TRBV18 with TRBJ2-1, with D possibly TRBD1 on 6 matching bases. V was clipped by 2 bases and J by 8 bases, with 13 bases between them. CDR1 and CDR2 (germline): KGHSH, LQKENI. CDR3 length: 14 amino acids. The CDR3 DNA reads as TGTGCCAGCTCACCATTGGGCAGGGGAGATGAGCAGTTCTTC. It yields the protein CASSPLGRGDEQFF.

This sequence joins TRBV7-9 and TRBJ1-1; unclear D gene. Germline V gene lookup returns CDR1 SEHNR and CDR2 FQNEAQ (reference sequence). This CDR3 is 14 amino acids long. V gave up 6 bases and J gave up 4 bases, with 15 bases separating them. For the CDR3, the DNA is TGTGCCAGCAGGTTACGCACAGAGAGCACTGAAGCTTTCTTT. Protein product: CASRLRTESTEAFF.

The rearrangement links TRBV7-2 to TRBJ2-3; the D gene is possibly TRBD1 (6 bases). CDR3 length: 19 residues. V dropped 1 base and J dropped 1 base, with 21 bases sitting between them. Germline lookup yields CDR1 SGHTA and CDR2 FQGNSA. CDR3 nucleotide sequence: TGTGCCAGCAGCTTAGTCGCGATTACAGGGCCGAGGGGCACAGATACGCAGTATTTT. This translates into CASSLVAITGPRGTDTQYF.

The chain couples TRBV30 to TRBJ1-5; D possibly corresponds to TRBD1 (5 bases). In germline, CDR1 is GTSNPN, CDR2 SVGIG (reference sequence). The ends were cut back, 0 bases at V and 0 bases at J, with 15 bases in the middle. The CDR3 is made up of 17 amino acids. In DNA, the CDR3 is TGTGCCTGGAGTGTACGCCAGGGCGTTTATAGCAATCAGCCCCAGCATTTT. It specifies CAWSVRQGVYSNQPQHF.

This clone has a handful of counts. CDR3 in amino acids: CASSTGLASREQYF. Here the CDR3 DNA reads TGTGCCAGCTCAACGGGACTAGCATCCCGCGAGCAGTACTTC. The gene calls are TRBV18 and TRBJ2-7; 9 nucleotides line up with TRBD2. Germline V lookup: CDR1 KGHSH, CDR2 LQKENI. The CDR3 sequence is 14 residues long. V dropped 5 bases and J dropped 6; count of bases not matched to a gene: 8.

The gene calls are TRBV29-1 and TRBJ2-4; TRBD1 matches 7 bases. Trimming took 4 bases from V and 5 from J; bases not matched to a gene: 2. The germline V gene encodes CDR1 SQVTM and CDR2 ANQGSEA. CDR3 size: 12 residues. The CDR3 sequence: CSVGQGENIQYF. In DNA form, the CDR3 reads TGCAGCGTTGGTCAGGGGGAAAACATTCAGTACTTC. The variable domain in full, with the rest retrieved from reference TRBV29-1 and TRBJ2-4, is SAVISQKPSRDICQRGTSLTIQCQVDSQVTMMFWYRQQPGQSLTLIATANQGSEATYESGFVIDKFPISRPNLTFSTLTVSNMSPEDSSIYLCSVGQGENIQYFGAGTRLSVL.

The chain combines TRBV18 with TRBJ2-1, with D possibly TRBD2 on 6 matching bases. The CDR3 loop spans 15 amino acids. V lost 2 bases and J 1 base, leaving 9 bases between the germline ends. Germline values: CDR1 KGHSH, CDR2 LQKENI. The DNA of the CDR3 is TGTGCCAGCTCACCAGGGGGGTTTTCCTACAATGAGCAGTTCTTC. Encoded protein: CASSPGGFSYNEQFF.

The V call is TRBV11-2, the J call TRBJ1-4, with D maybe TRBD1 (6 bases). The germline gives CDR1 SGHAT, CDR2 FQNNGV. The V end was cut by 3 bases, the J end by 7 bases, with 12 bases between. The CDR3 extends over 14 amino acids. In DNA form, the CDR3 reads TGTGCCAGCAGCTTCAACCGAGGGGGTGAAAAACTGTTTTTT. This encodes CASSFNRGGEKLFF.